Listed below are T cell receptor beta chains from one sample, sequenced in a study of control samples from healthy donors and cancer patients. The assay was immunoSEQ multiplex PCR, and TCRdb's table has in-frame clones only and misses some. The sample carries about 120,000 clones, about 90% recorded once. Sequences were obtained from blood. The receptors originated from a woman in her fifties or sixties in good health. Both conserved end residues are part of each CDR3. Fields, in order: D gene, clone size, J gene, V gene, CDR3 protein, CDR3 DNA. D genes are given only for firm matches. For some rows the clone size is stated as once, few or many, or as a class when expanded; others skip it.

>TRBD1|.|TRBJ1-1|TRBV3-1/TRBV3-2
CASSQGQGRNTEAFF
TGTGCCAGCAGCCAAGGACAGGGGAGGAACACTGAAGCTTTCTTT
>.|.|TRBJ1-2|TRBV3-1/TRBV3-2
CASSYGGNYGYTF
TGTGCCAGCAGCTACGGGGGGAACTATGGCTACACCTTC
>.|.|TRBJ1-1|TRBV11-3
CASSLGGDTEAFF
TGTGCCAGCAGCTTAGGAGGGGACACTGAAGCTTTCTTT
>TRBD1|.|TRBJ1-1|TRBV5-1
CASSLRGPWATEAFF
TGCGCCAGCAGCTTGAGGGGGCCGTGGGCCACTGAAGCTTTCTTT
>TRBD2|.|TRBJ2-3|TRBV11-2
CASSSGTRSTDTQYF
TGTGCCAGCAGCTCCGGGACTAGGTCCACAGATACGCAGTATTTT
>TRBD1|.|TRBJ1-3|TRBV4-1
CASSRQTTGSSGNTIYF
TGCGCCAGCAGCCGACAAACGACAGGGTCCTCTGGAAACACCATATATTTT
>.|.|TRBJ1-3|TRBV19
CASSIDDGSRNTIYF
TGTGCCAGTAGTATAGACGACGGATCCAGAAACACCATATATTTT
>.|.|TRBJ1-4|TRBV7-2
CASSPPVGVNEKLFF
TGTGCCAGCAGCCCACCGGTGGGGGTTAATGAAAAACTGTTTTTT
>TRBD1|.|TRBJ2-2|TRBV7-9
CASSLQGAVGELFF
TGTGCCAGCAGCCTCCAGGGGGCCGTCGGGGAGCTGTTTTTT
>.|.|TRBJ2-3|TRBV4-1
CASSHQGPSTDTQYF
TGCGCCAGCAGCCATCAGGGGCCAAGCACAGATACGCAGTATTTT
>TRBD2|.|TRBJ2-7|TRBV5-1
CASSQLRTSGAHEQYF
TGCGCCAGCAGCCAACTGAGGACTAGCGGAGCCCACGAGCAGTACTTC
>.|.|TRBJ2-1|TRBV6-1
CASSEVGRGFRDEQFF
TGTGCCAGCAGTGAAGTAGGGAGGGGGTTCAGGGATGAGCAGTTCTTC
>.|.|TRBJ2-3|TRBV3-1/TRBV3-2
CASSQERVSGDTQYF
TGTGCCAGCAGCCAAGAGCGGGTCTCAGGGGATACGCAGTATTTT
>.|.|TRBJ2-7|TRBV5-4
CASSSVTGRREQYF
TGTGCCAGCAGCTCCGTTACAGGGCGGCGCGAGCAGTACTTC
>TRBD1|once|TRBJ2-7|TRBV10-3
CAINKTDRVRYEQYF
TGTGCCATCAATAAGACCGACAGGGTGCGATACGAGCAGTACTTC
>TRBD1|.|TRBJ1-3|TRBV29-1
CSVGQGYTIYF
TGCAGCGTTGGACAGGGGTACACCATATATTTT
>.|few|TRBJ1-1|TRBV6-5
CASRRVWNTEAFF
TGTGCCAGCAGGAGGGTGTGGAACACTGAAGCTTTCTTT
>TRBD1|.|TRBJ2-4|TRBV5-5
CASSWEQGGKNIQYF
TGTGCCAGCAGCTGGGAACAGGGGGGCAAAAACATTCAGTACTTC
>.|.|TRBJ1-2|TRBV25-1
CASSEIQAGYTF
TGTGCCAGCAGTGAAATACAGGCCGGCTACACCTTC
>TRBD2|.|TRBJ2-3|TRBV3-1/TRBV3-2
CASRAGGLTDTQYF
TGTGCCAGCAGAGCGGGGGGTTTAACAGATACGCAGTATTTT
>TRBD1|.|TRBJ2-1|TRBV5-1
CASSLVGQGIDEQFF
TGCGCCAGCAGCTTGGTGGGACAGGGGATCGATGAGCAGTTCTTC
>.|.|TRBJ2-7|TRBV6-1
CASSDRGGWYEQYF
TGTGCCAGCAGTGACAGGGGAGGGTGGTACGAGCAGTACTTC
>TRBD2|once|TRBJ2-7|TRBV7-2
CASSAGLAIFGSYEQYF
TGTGCCAGCAGCGCCGGACTAGCGATCTTTGGCTCCTACGAGCAGTACTTC
>.|.|TRBJ1-2|TRBV2
CASSEVQGGGYTF
TGTGCCAGCAGTGAAGTCCAGGGAGGTGGCTACACCTTC
>.|.|TRBJ1-3|TRBV5-1
CASSSSQGLSGNTIYF
TGCGCCAGCAGCTCCTCACAGGGCCTCTCTGGAAACACCATATATTTT
>.|.|TRBJ2-5|TRBV30
CAWSVGGGVGETRYF
TGTGCCTGGAGTGTAGGAGGGGGGGTGGGAGAGACCCGGTACTTC
>.|.|TRBJ2-5|TRBV25-1
CASSEFGETQYF
TGTGCCAGCAGTGAATTTGGGGAGACCCAGTACTTC
>.|.|TRBJ2-7|TRBV3-1/TRBV3-2
CASSPWGLEQYF
TGTGCCAGCAGCCCATGGGGCCTCGAGCAGTACTTC
>.|.|TRBJ2-7|TRBV6-1
CASSEAGGAEQYF
TGTGCCAGCAGTGAAGCGGGGGGGGCCGAGCAGTACTTC
>.|.|TRBJ1-6|TRBV6-1
CASSEVRPPLHF
TGTGCCAGCAGTGAAGTACGTCCGCCCCTCCACTTT
>.|.|TRBJ1-6|TRBV27
CASRTGSYNSPLHF
TGTGCCAGCAGGACAGGAAGCTATAATTCACCCCTCCACTTT
>.|.|TRBJ2-6|TRBV5-1
CASSQMGSGANVLTF
TGCGCCAGCAGCCAGATGGGGTCTGGGGCCAACGTCCTGACTTTC
>TRBD2|.|TRBJ2-1|TRBV7-9
CASSSSGRAFNEQFF
TGTGCCAGCAGCAGTAGCGGGAGGGCCTTCAATGAGCAGTTCTTC
>.|.|TRBJ1-1|TRBV14
CASSQDIGRLYTEAFF
TGTGCCAGCAGCCAAGATATAGGCAGACTCTACACTGAAGCTTTCTTT
>.|.|TRBJ1-1|TRBV3-1/TRBV3-2
CASSQDTRWGAFF
TGTGCCAGCAGCCAGGATACACGGTGGGGGGCTTTCTTT
>.|few|TRBJ1-3|TRBV4-1
CASSRTDSSGNTIYF
TGCGCCAGCAGCCGAACAGACAGCTCTGGAAACACCATATATTTT
>.|.|TRBJ1-1|TRBV5-1
CASSLEEGRWTEAFF
TGCGCCAGCAGCTTGGAGGAGGGAAGGTGGACTGAAGCTTTCTTT
>TRBD1|.|TRBJ1-1|TRBV10-2
CASRLTGVGAEAFF
TGCGCCAGCAGGTTAACAGGGGTTGGGGCTGAAGCTTTCTTT
>TRBD2|.|TRBJ2-3|TRBV2
CASSEGLAAYTDTQYF
TGTGCCAGCAGCGAAGGACTAGCGGCGTACACAGATACGCAGTATTTT
>.|once|TRBJ2-1|TRBV2
CASISEATTEQFF
TGTGCCAGCATTTCCGAGGCGACAACGGAGCAGTTCTTC
>TRBD1|.|TRBJ2-7|TRBV28
CASAPTQGIPYEQYF
TGTGCCAGCGCCCCAACACAGGGGATTCCCTACGAGCAGTACTTC
>.|few|TRBJ1-5|TRBV5-5
CASSFYRRGGPQHF
TGTGCCAGCAGCTTCTACAGGAGAGGGGGGCCCCAGCATTTT
>.|.|TRBJ1-2|TRBV10-3
CATLGRNYGYTF
TGTGCCACTCTGGGACGGAACTATGGCTACACCTTC
>.|.|TRBJ1-6|TRBV6-5
CASSPPTGNSPLHF
TGTGCCAGCAGCCCCCCGACTGGGAATTCACCCCTCCACTTT
>.|once|TRBJ1-3|TRBV7-9
CASSPGQSGNTIYF
TGTGCCAGCAGCCCCGGCCAGTCCGGAAACACCATATATTTT
>.|.|TRBJ1-5|TRBV6-5
CASRVEVSNQPQHF
TGTGCCAGCAGGGTTGAGGTAAGCAATCAGCCCCAGCATTTT
>.|few|TRBJ2-1|TRBV3-1/TRBV3-2
CASRDINEQFF
TGTGCCAGCAGGGACATAAATGAGCAGTTCTTC
>.|.|TRBJ1-1|TRBV3-1/TRBV3-2
CASSQVGPGQNTEAFF
TGTGCCAGCAGCCAAGTGGGACCCGGGCAGAACACTGAAGCTTTCTTT
>.|.|TRBJ2-1|TRBV6-6
CASSDRDYNEQFF
TGTGCCAGCAGTGACCGGGACTACAATGAGCAGTTCTTC
>.|.|TRBJ1-1|TRBV5-1
CASSDQGLAAEAFF
TGCGCCAGCAGCGACCAGGGGCTCGCGGCTGAAGCTTTCTTT
>TRBD2|.|TRBJ2-2|TRBV3-1/TRBV3-2
CASSQAASGKNTGELFF
TGTGCCAGCAGCCAAGCTGCTAGCGGGAAGAACACCGGGGAGCTGTTTTTT
>.|.|TRBJ2-4|TRBV13
CASSLSGRGKNIQYF
TGTGCCAGCAGCTTAAGTGGGCGAGGCAAAAACATTCAGTACTTC
>.|.|TRBJ1-2|TRBV5-5
CASSFTGGDGYTF
TGTGCCAGCAGCTTTACGGGGGGCGATGGCTACACCTTC
>.|.|TRBJ1-1|TRBV5-1
CASSLSRDPNTEAFF
TGCGCCAGCAGCTTGTCCAGGGACCCGAACACTGAAGCTTTCTTT
>.|.|TRBJ2-1|TRBV9
CASSPESSSYNEQFF
TGTGCCAGCAGTCCCGAATCGTCTTCCTACAATGAGCAGTTCTTC
>TRBD2|.|TRBJ2-1|TRBV6-6
CASSYSLSRREGEQFF
TGTGCCAGCAGTTATTCACTAAGTCGACGGGAGGGGGAGCAGTTCTTC
>.|.|TRBJ2-1|TRBV3-1/TRBV3-2
CASSQQYREQFF
TGTGCCAGCAGCCAACAATACAGAGAGCAGTTCTTC
>.|.|TRBJ2-2|TRBV6-5
CASKTGLNTGELFF
TGTGCCAGCAAAACAGGGTTGAACACCGGGGAGCTGTTTTTT